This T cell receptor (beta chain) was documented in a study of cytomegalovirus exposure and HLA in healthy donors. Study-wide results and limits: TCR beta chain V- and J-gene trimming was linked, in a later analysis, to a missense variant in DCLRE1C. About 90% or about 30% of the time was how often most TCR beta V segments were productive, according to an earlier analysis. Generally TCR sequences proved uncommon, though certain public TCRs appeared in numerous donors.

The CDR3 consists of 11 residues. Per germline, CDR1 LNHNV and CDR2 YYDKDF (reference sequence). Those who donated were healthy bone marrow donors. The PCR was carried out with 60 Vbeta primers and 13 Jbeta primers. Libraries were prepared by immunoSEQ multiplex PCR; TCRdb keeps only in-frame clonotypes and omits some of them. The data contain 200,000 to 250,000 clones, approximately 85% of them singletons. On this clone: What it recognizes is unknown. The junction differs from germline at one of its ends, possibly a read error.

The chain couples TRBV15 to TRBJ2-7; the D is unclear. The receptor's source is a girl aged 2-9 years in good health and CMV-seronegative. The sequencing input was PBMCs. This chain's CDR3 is CATSRGRSLSF. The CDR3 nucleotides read TGTGCCACCAGCAGAGGACGTAGCCTCAGCTTC.